This T cell receptor beta chain was sequenced in a study of T cell responses to AZD1222 COVID-19 vaccine. Study results and caveats: CD4 TCRs linked to vaccination spanned spike, dominating at 160-218 and 743-854.

This CDR3 is built from 13 residues. CDR1 is LNHDA, CDR2 SQIVND, per germline (reference sequence). The V gene lost 0 bases and the J gene lost 4 bases, with 4 bases spanning the gap. Method: immunoSEQ multiplex PCR; TCRdb's copy keeps in-frame clones and lacks some. The sample yields 100,000 to 150,000 clones, over 85% seen once. About this clone itself: Antigen specificity is unknown.

Sequencing used peripheral blood, obtained 28 days after the second AZD1222 dose. The TCR comes from an adult who received the AZD1222 COVID-19 vaccine. The rearrangement uses TRBV19 and TRBJ1-5; D remains unclear. The CDR3 region has the DNA TGTGCCAGTAGTATAGATCAGAATCAGCCCCAGCATTTT. It encodes CASSIDQNQPQHF.